Sequencing of this T cell receptor beta chain was carried out in a study of cytomegalovirus exposure and HLA in healthy donors. The germline gives CDR1 SGHTA, CDR2 FQGTGA. The CDR3 has 15 amino acids. Trimming at V came to 4 bases and at J to 7 bases, leaving 8 bases not matched to a gene. PCR primers comprised 60 Vbeta and 13 Jbeta primers. Sequencing was performed with immunoSEQ multiplex PCR; in TCRdb, only in-frame clones are kept and a portion is missing. The sample yields over 150,000 clones, 65% to 85% seen once. This chain connects TRBV7-3 to TRBJ2-2, with TRBD1 matching over 8 bases. The receptor was isolated from a woman in her twenties or thirties in good health and CMV-seronegative. The specimen was PBMCs. The CDR3 DNA reads as TGTGCCAGCAGCTCAGACAGGGGATCAGGCGGGGAGCTGTTTTTT. Translated, it gives CASSSDRGSGGELFF.